This is a list of T cell receptor beta chains from one sample in a study of OX40 agonist ivuxolimab in advanced cancers. Profiling relied on immunoSEQ multiplex PCR, and the TCRdb table lists in-frame clones only, not all of them. The table records about 50,000 clones, around four fifths of them present only once. Sample: CD4+ or CD8+ T cells sorted from blood, taken in a trial of the OX40 agonist ivuxolimab. All receptors derive from an adult with an advanced solid tumor such as melanoma, head and neck, liver or kidney cancer. Each CDR3 is given without its conserved first and last residue. The order of the fields is V gene, clone size, CDR3 protein. Some rows have no size entry. The others give once, few or many, or a class for an expanded clone.

v_call: TRBV4-3; clone_size: -; cdr3_aa: ASSQWVLHYNEQF
v_call: TRBV20-1; clone_size: -; cdr3_aa: SPIGGKTQY
v_call: TRBV2; clone_size: -; cdr3_aa: ASSIPPTALLPRYEQY
v_call: TRBV30; clone_size: -; cdr3_aa: AWTTNTRGNIQY
v_call: TRBV30; clone_size: -; cdr3_aa: AWRLGLGLFEQF
v_call: TRBV2; clone_size: once; cdr3_aa: ASSEVRGPRNSPLH
v_call: TRBV7-6; clone_size: -; cdr3_aa: ASRKSSKAGVNTGELF
v_call: TRBV6-1; clone_size: -; cdr3_aa: ASRKDRLGETQY
v_call: TRBV7-6; clone_size: -; cdr3_aa: ASSPTASGKVIEQF
v_call: TRBV5-1; clone_size: once; cdr3_aa: ASRGDGETQY
v_call: TRBV7-2; clone_size: -; cdr3_aa: ASSPVGAYNSPLH
v_call: TRBV7-2; clone_size: -; cdr3_aa: ASSFGRIYGYT
v_call: TRBV25-1; clone_size: -; cdr3_aa: ASSEFRGDTGELF
v_call: TRBV5-1; clone_size: -; cdr3_aa: ASSSTTGAEQY
v_call: TRBV11-3; clone_size: once; cdr3_aa: ASSSRWLGAETQY
v_call: TRBV21-1; clone_size: once; cdr3_aa: ASSKWSASYEQY
v_call: TRBV5-4; clone_size: once; cdr3_aa: ASSVGPLSYGYT
v_call: TRBV10-3; clone_size: -; cdr3_aa: AIGGTIGNEQF
v_call: TRBV5-4; clone_size: -; cdr3_aa: ASSPNTGTGRYEQY
v_call: TRBV30; clone_size: few; cdr3_aa: AGSGVAYNEQF
v_call: TRBV7-9; clone_size: -; cdr3_aa: ASSRQGPRGSYGYT
v_call: TRBV7-2; clone_size: -; cdr3_aa: ASSLVGTGGYVLT
v_call: TRBV7-9; clone_size: -; cdr3_aa: ASSSRDRVGYT
v_call: TRBV7-6; clone_size: -; cdr3_aa: ASSLLERLAGLGQETQY
v_call: TRBV6-1; clone_size: -; cdr3_aa: ASRSQKGYSPLH
v_call: TRBV6-5; clone_size: -; cdr3_aa: ASSSLRAGELF
v_call: TRBV2; clone_size: medium-sized; cdr3_aa: ASSESFPGANVLT
v_call: TRBV7-6; clone_size: -; cdr3_aa: ASSLEAGRAPREQY
v_call: TRBV6-5; clone_size: -; cdr3_aa: ASSYPGGTDTQY
v_call: TRBV4-3; clone_size: -; cdr3_aa: ASSQDWDTEAF
v_call: TRBV14; clone_size: -; cdr3_aa: ASGGLYNNEQF
v_call: TRBV10-3; clone_size: -; cdr3_aa: AISDTGPRDNEQF
v_call: TRBV9; clone_size: -; cdr3_aa: ASSVAGTGNTIY
v_call: TRBV27; clone_size: -; cdr3_aa: ASSPSSNQPQH
v_call: TRBV2; clone_size: few; cdr3_aa: ASSAPPRTRSPLH
v_call: TRBV5-6; clone_size: -; cdr3_aa: ASSLFQGSHQPQH
v_call: TRBV7-8; clone_size: -; cdr3_aa: ASSLAGYYTGELF
v_call: TRBV7-9; clone_size: -; cdr3_aa: ASSSLRVAFNEQF
v_call: TRBV27; clone_size: -; cdr3_aa: ASSPIRGGNEQY
v_call: TRBV19; clone_size: once; cdr3_aa: ASRRSGRKDEQF
v_call: TRBV6-1; clone_size: -; cdr3_aa: ASTLFPSGTDTQY
v_call: TRBV6-1; clone_size: -; cdr3_aa: ASSPFGQGKNIQY
v_call: TRBV4-2; clone_size: once; cdr3_aa: ASSSPLAALDYEQY
v_call: TRBV19; clone_size: -; cdr3_aa: ASSGLAGPGEQF